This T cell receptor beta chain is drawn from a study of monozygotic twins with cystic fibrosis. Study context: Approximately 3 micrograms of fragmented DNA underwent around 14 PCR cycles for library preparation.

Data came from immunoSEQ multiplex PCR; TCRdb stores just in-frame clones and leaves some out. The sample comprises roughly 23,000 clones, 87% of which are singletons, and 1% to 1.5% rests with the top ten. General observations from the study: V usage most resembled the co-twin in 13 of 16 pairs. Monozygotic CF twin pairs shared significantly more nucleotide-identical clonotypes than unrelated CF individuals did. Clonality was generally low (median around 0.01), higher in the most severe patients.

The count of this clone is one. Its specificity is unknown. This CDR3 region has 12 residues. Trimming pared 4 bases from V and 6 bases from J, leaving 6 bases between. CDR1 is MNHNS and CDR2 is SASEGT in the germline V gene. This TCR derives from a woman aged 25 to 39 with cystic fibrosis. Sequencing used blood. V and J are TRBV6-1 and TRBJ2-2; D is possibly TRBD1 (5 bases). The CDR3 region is CASSAGSGELFF. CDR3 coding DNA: TGTGCCAGCAGTGCAGGGTCCGGGGAGCTGTTTTTT.